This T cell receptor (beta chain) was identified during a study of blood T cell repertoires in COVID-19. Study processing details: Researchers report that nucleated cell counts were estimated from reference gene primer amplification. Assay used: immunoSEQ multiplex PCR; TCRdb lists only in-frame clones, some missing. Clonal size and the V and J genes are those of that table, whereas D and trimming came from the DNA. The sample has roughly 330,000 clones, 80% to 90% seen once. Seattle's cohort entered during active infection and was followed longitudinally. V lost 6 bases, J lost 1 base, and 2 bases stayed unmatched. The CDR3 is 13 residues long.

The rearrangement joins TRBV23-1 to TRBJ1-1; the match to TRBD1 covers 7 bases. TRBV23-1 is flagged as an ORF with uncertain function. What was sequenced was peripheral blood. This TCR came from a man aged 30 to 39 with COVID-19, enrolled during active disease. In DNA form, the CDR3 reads TGCGCCAGCAGGACAGGGTCGAACACTGAAGCTTTCTTT. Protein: CASRTGSNTEAFF.